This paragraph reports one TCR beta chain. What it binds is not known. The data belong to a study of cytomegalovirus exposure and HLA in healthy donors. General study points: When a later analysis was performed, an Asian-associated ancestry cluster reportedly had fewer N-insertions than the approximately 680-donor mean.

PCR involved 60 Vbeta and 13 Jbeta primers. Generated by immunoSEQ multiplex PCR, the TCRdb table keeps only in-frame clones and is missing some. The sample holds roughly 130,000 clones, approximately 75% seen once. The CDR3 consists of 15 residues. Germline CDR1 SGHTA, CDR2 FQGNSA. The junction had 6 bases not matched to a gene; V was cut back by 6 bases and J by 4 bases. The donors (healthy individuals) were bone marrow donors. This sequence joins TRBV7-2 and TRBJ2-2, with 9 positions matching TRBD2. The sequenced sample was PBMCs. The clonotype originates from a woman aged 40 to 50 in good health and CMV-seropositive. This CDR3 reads CASRMRLAVTGELFF. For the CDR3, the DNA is TGTGCCAGCAGAATGCGACTAGCGGTCACCGGGGAGCTGTTTTTT.